This entry lists 25 T cell receptor beta chains sequenced from one sample in a study of Tregs in tolerant kidney transplant recipients. Generated by immunoSEQ multiplex PCR, the TCRdb table keeps only in-frame clones and is missing some. The profile shows around 74,000 clones, 95% to 98% of them singletons. The sample consisted of CD4+ T cells from blood, taken before the transplant. All receptors come from a human donor who received a combined kidney and bone marrow transplant.

The chain is built from TRBV6-1 and TRBJ2-7; D ambiguous. The length of the CDR3 is 15 residues. The V and J ends lost 4 bases and 0 bases respectively, with 13 bases between them. Germline V gene data show CDR1 as MNHNS and CDR2 as SASEGT. DNA of the CDR3: TGTGCCAGCAGTGCCCGACGGGTAAGCTCCTACGAGCAGTACTTC. The encoded protein is CASSARRVSSYEQYF.

The V gene is TRBV4-3, the J gene TRBJ2-1; TRBD1 matches at 10 bases. The CDR3 consists of 18 residues. Germline V CDR1 and CDR2: LGHNA, YSLEER. Unmatched junction bases numbered 11, after V lost 0 bases and J lost 6 bases. In DNA form, the CDR3 reads TGCGCCAGCAGCCAAGATTGGGACCCGGGACAGGGGATCAATGAGCAGTTCTTC. As protein: CASSQDWDPGQGINEQFF.

The chain joins TRBV7-2 to TRBJ1-5, with 8 bases fitting TRBD1. CDR3 length: 14 residues. Germline CDR1 reads SGHTA; CDR2 reads FQGNSA. J was trimmed by 8 bases and V by 5 bases; bases with no gene match: 8. The CDR3 loop reads CASSLQGGEEPQHF. CDR3 bases: TGTGCCAGCAGCCTACAGGGGGGGGAAGAGCCCCAGCATTTT.

The gene calls are TRBV5-6 and TRBJ2-2, with TRBD1 matching 7 bases. The CDR3 has 15 residues. Germline V gene sequence: CDR1 SGHDT, CDR2 YYEEEE. V lost 3 bases to trimming and J lost 3 bases; unmatched junction nucleotides: 5. CDR3 coding DNA: TGTGCCAGCAGCTCTACCGGGACAGACACCGGGGAGCTGTTTTTT. Translating gives CASSSTGTDTGELFF.

This clone was observed a single time. The genes are TRBV6-1 and TRBJ1-2; 7 nucleotides match TRBD1. Germline-derived CDR1 and CDR2 are MNHNS and SASEGT. V shed 2 bases, J shed 7 bases, and the junction held 19 bases outside the gene matches. The CDR3 consists of 18 residues. The CDR3 region has the DNA TGTGCCAGCAGTGAATACAGGGGTTCTGTCGGAGAGTTCGGTGGCTACACCTTC. It yields the protein CASSEYRGSVGEFGGYTF.

This clone is a singleton in its sample. For the CDR3, the DNA is TGTGCCTGGACGGGACAGGGTGGACCATATGGCTACACCTTC. As protein: CAWTGQGGPYGYTF. The chain is built from TRBV30 and TRBJ1-2; 9 nucleotides match TRBD1. The CDR3 spans 14 residues. V lost 4 bases, J lost 5 bases, and 8 bases stayed unmatched. The germline CDR1 and CDR2 sequences are GTSNPN and SVGIG (reference sequence).

The chain links TRBV6-1 to TRBJ2-3; TRBD2 matches at 7 bases. The CDR3 loop spans 12 amino acids. V was clipped by 8 bases and J by 6 bases; unmatched bases: 5. Per germline, CDR1 MNHNS and CDR2 SASEGT. The CDR3 nucleotides are TGTGCCAGCCGGATACTAGCGGATACGCAGTATTTT. Translation: CASRILADTQYF.

The chain joins TRBV9 to TRBJ1-2; the D gene is possibly TRBD1 (6 bases). V lost 2 bases, J lost 4 bases, and 21 bases lay in between. The V gene's germline CDR1 is SGDLS and CDR2 YYNGEE. The CDR3 consists of 17 residues. CDR3 protein: CASSVAEIGGSGYGYTF. CDR3 nucleotides: TGTGCCAGCAGCGTGGCCGAGATAGGGGGATCAGGCTATGGCTACACCTTC.

This chain connects TRBV4-2 to TRBJ2-1; D gene unclear. Deletions cut 1 base from V and 5 bases from J, with 12 bases between. CDR1 is LGHNA and CDR2 is YNFKEQ in the germline V gene. This CDR3 has 15 amino acids. CDR3 sequence: CASSQGLLANNEQFF. CDR3 DNA: TGTGCCAGCAGCCAAGGACTGTTAGCCAACAATGAGCAGTTCTTC.

The chain links TRBV1 to TRBJ1-2. TRBV1 is classified as a pseudogene. The CDR3 totals 16 residues. CDR3 loop: CTSSQVEADSNYGYTF. CDR3 nucleotide sequence: TGCACCAGCAGCCAAGTGGAGGCAGACTCTAACTATGGCTACACCTTC.

V usage is TRBV7-9 and J usage is TRBJ2-5; 9 positions agree with TRBD2. The CDR3 extends over 15 amino acids. In germline, CDR1 is SEHNR, CDR2 FQNEAQ (reference sequence). The V segment lost 1 base and the J segment 5 bases; nucleotides outside the gene matches: 5. CDR3 sequence reads: CASSLERGAGETQYF. In DNA form, the CDR3 reads TGTGCCAGCAGCTTAGAGCGGGGGGCCGGGGAGACCCAGTACTTC. Supplemented by reference TRBV7-9 and TRBJ2-5, the full variable domain reads DTGVSQNPRHKITKRGQNVTFRCDPISEHNRLYWYRQTLGQGPEFLTYFQNEAQLEKSRLLSDRFSAERPKGSFSTLEIQRTEQGDSAMYLCASSLERGAGETQYFGPGTRLLVL.

The rearrangement links TRBV5-1 to TRBJ2-1, with 7 bases that match TRBD2. Germline V gene sequence: CDR1 SGHRS, CDR2 YFSETQ. The V gene end was trimmed by 3 bases and the J gene end by 1 base; junction bases not matched to a gene: 7. The CDR3 has 16 residues. The CDR3 DNA is TGCGCCAGCAGCTCCTCTAGCGGACCTTCCTACAATGAGCAGTTCTTC. Translated: CASSSSSGPSYNEQFF.

This clone was detected once. V gene TRBV6-4 combines with J gene TRBJ2-7; 7 bases align to TRBD1. The germline V gene has CDR1 MRHNA and CDR2 SNTAGT. The junction had 3 bases not matched to a gene; V was cut back by 2 bases and J by 2 bases. This CDR3 spans 14 amino acids. As DNA, the CDR3 is TGTGCCAGCAGTGACCATCAGGGGGCCTACGAGCAGTACTTC. Translation gives CASSDHQGAYEQYF.

The chain combines TRBV5-6 with TRBJ1-1, with a tentative D call TRBD1 (6 bases). The ends were cut back, 3 bases at V and 4 bases at J, with 16 bases in the middle. CDR1 is SGHDT and CDR2 is YYEEEE in the germline V gene. The CDR3 consists of 15 residues. The CDR3 DNA reads TGTGCCAGCAGCTCCACAGAGAGACAGGCCACTGAAGCTTTCTTT. Translation gives CASSSTERQATEAFF.

As DNA, the CDR3 is TGTGCCACCGGGGCTACGCGGGGGTTATCCTACGAGCAGTACTTC. Amino acid sequence: CATGATRGLSYEQYF. The rearrangement joins TRBV7-8 to TRBJ2-7; 7 bases are a match to TRBD2. The CDR3 is 15 amino acids. Germline CDR1 SGHVS, CDR2 FQNEAQ. Unmatched junction bases numbered 13, after V lost 10 bases and J lost 1 base.

The chain recombines TRBV7-2 with TRBJ1-6, with D maybe TRBD1 (5 bases). There are 15 residues in the CDR3. V was shortened by 2 bases and J by 9 bases, with 14 bases between the two germline ends. Germline values: CDR1 SGHTA, CDR2 FQGNSA. The CDR3 DNA sequence: TGTGCCAGCAGCTTATACGGACGGACAATTTCACCCCTCCACTTT. Its protein product is CASSLYGRTISPLHF.

J is TRBJ1-5 and V is TRBV7-3; 8 positions agree with TRBD1. Trimming at V came to 11 bases and at J to 3 bases, leaving 12 bases not matched to a gene. The CDR3 covers 15 residues. Germline V CDR1 and CDR2: SGHTA, FQGTGA. DNA for the CDR3: TGTGCCCAACGAATCCGGACAGGGAACAATCAGCCCCAGCATTTT. Translation: CAQRIRTGNNQPQHF.

Notes on this clone: Within the sample, other DNA sequences also encode this same CDR3. The chain has TRBV6-1 and TRBJ2-5; 16 bases line up with TRBD2. The CDR3 has 16 amino acids. Germline CDR1 MNHNS, CDR2 SASEGT. J was trimmed by 2 bases and V by 3 bases; bases with no gene match: 0. Written as DNA, the CDR3 is TGTGCCAGCAGTGAGGGACTAGCGGGGGGGCAAGAGACCCAGTACTTC. Translated, it gives CASSEGLAGGQETQYF.

The chain is built from TRBV5-6 and TRBJ2-7, with 10 bases matching TRBD2. From germline, CDR1 is SGHDT and CDR2 YYEEEE. J lost 2 bases, V lost 4 bases, and 3 bases had no gene match. The CDR3 contains 14 residues. CDR3 nucleotide sequence: TGTGCCAGCAGCCCACTAGCGGGACCCTACGAGCAGTACTTC. It translates to CASSPLAGPYEQYF.

This clone was recorded only once. CDR3 sequence: CASSLELASDTQYF. CDR3 in DNA: TGTGCCAGCAGCTTAGAACTAGCGTCAGATACGCAGTATTTT. The rearrangement uses TRBV11-3 and TRBJ2-3, with TRBD2 matching over 7 bases. The germline V gene has CDR1 SGHNT and CDR2 YENEEA. V shed 0 bases, J shed 4 bases, and the junction held 1 base outside the gene matches. The CDR3 has 14 amino acids.

The J gene is TRBJ1-4, the V gene TRBV30, with TRBD1 identical over 9 bases. The CDR3 covers 14 residues. Looked up from germline, CDR1 is GTSNPN and CDR2 is SVGIG (reference sequence). Trimming took 3 bases from V and 5 from J; bases not matched to a gene: 4. The CDR3 protein is CAWRLTGGNEKLFF. CDR3 sequence (DNA): TGTGCCTGGAGATTGACAGGGGGAAATGAAAAACTGTTTTTT.

The chain combines TRBV6-1 with TRBJ1-1, with a possible D match to TRBD1 (6 bases). CDR3 length: 13 residues. Germline V CDR1 and CDR2: MNHNS, SASEGT. V was cut by 3 bases and J by 2 bases, with 7 bases left in between. CDR3 region: CASSDRGNTEAFF. Written as DNA, the CDR3 is TGTGCCAGCAGTGACAGGGGAAACACTGAAGCTTTCTTT.

This sequence joins TRBV11-3 and TRBJ2-1; D unresolved. V dropped 5 bases and J dropped 3 bases, with 11 bases sitting between them. Germline V gene data show CDR1 as SGHNT and CDR2 as YENEEA. The CDR3 sequence is 14 residues long. CDR3 nucleotides: TGTGCCAGCAGCCTGACTGGAAACTACAATGAGCAGTTCTTC. As protein: CASSLTGNYNEQFF. Filled out from reference TRBV11-3 and TRBJ2-1, the complete variable domain reads EAGVVQSPRYKIIEKKQPVAFWCNPISGHNTLYWYLQNLGQGPELLIRYENEEAVDDSQLPKDRFSAERLKGVDSTLKIQPAELGDSAVYLCASSLTGNYNEQFFGPGTRLTVL.

This chain connects TRBV5-1 to TRBJ2-5; maybe TRBD1 (6 bases). Per the germline V gene, CDR1 is SGHRS and CDR2 is YFSETQ. The CDR3 consists of 16 residues. Trimming cost V 0 bases and J 0 bases, with 12 bases left between them. The CDR3 reads CASSLVGQRYQETQYF. In DNA form, the CDR3 reads TGCGCCAGCAGCTTGGTAGGACAGCGGTACCAAGAGACCCAGTACTTC. The variable domain in full, completed from reference TRBV5-1 and TRBJ2-5, reads KAGVTQTPRYLIKTRGQQVTLSCSPISGHRSVSWYQQTPGQGLQFLFEYFSETQRNKGNFPGRFSGRQFSNSRSEMNVSTLELGDSALYLCASSLVGQRYQETQYFGPGTRLLVL.

This clone was observed a single time. CDR3 DNA: TGTGCCAGCAGCCTACAGGGGCCGGGCACAGATACGCAGTATTTT. This codes for CASSLQGPGTDTQYF. The chain has TRBV6-6 and TRBJ2-3, with 7 bases fitting TRBD1. The germline gives CDR1 MNHNY, CDR2 SVGAGI (reference sequence). With V trimmed by 6 bases and J by 1 base, 7 bases remained unmatched. The length of the CDR3 is 15 residues.